This TCR beta chain was observed in a study of early T cells in non-severe SARS-CoV-2 infection. About the study: Sequencing was performed on bulk RNA from unsorted whole blood, leaving chains unpaired.

As concerns this clonotype: Its target is unknown.

General study findings and limits: Reliance on VDJdb matching favored anti-spike CD8 responses; private and CD4 specificities were missed.

Per germline, CDR1 MNHEY and CDR2 SVGAGI. Deletions cut 2 bases from V and 3 bases from J, with 8 bases between. This CDR3 has 13 residues. Unique molecular identifiers tagged individual cDNA molecules. TCRdb reanalysed the 5' RACE reads using MiXCR and keeps one entry per CDR3 protein. The table shows about 44,000 distinct CDR3 sequences, with around 23% occurring only once. Material: whole blood, obtained at baseline. This TCR came from an adult who was a healthcare worker with PCR-confirmed SARS-CoV-2 infection or an uninfected control (not recorded which). J is TRBJ2-7 and V is TRBV6-5; D is undetermined. CDR3 in amino acids: CASSYTPGYEQYF. The CDR3 region has the DNA TGTGCCAGCAGTTACACACCAGGCTACGAGCAGTACTTC.